This TCR beta chain was found in a study of blood T cell repertoires in COVID-19. Whole-study context: Nucleic acid was either cDNA or gDNA, and it came from T cells, B-cell-depleted T cells, or PBMCs.

This clone came up once. Authors' analysis steps: It was from reference gene primer amplification that nucleated cell counts were estimated. TCRdb's copy holds only in-frame clones and misses some; the assay was immunoSEQ multiplex PCR. The DNA gave D and trimming, while V, J and clone size come from that table. The table has approximately 250,000 clones, around 90% seen once; the top ten hold around 0.92%. Researchers sorted participants into cohorts using their self-reported clinical history. The CDR3 is 16 amino acids. J was trimmed by 2 bases and V by 3 bases; bases with no gene match: 5. Germline CDR1 is SGHRS and CDR2 is YFSETQ.

The gene calls are TRBV5-1 and TRBJ2-1; 10 bases agree with TRBD2. The receptor's source is a woman aged 30 to 39 who had recovered from COVID-19. The sample taken for sequencing was PBMCs or T cells enriched from blood (not recorded which). The CDR3 reads CASSSGLAIPYNEQFF. The CDR3 DNA is TGCGCCAGCAGCTCGGGACTAGCGATACCCTACAATGAGCAGTTCTTC.